The 5 T cell receptor beta chains given below trace back to one sample, sequenced in a study of OX40 agonist ivuxolimab in advanced cancers. Profiling relied on immunoSEQ multiplex PCR, and the TCRdb table lists in-frame clones only, not all of them. Here the sample spans 80,000 or so clones, 90% to 95% being singletons. Sample: CD4+ or CD8+ T cells sorted from blood, taken in a trial of the OX40 agonist ivuxolimab. The source is an adult with an advanced solid tumor such as melanoma, head and neck, liver or kidney cancer.

This chain connects TRBV7-3 to TRBJ1-2; 7 bases fit TRBD1. The CDR3 consists of 14 residues. J was trimmed by 2 bases and V by 5 bases; bases with no gene match: 5. Germline CDR1 is SGHTA and CDR2 is FQGTGA. The CDR3 protein is CASSLTGVNYGYTF. The CDR3 nucleotides are TGTGCCAGCAGCCTTACAGGGGTGAACTATGGCTACACCTTC.

V usage is TRBV28 and J usage is TRBJ1-1, with no clear D. The germline CDR1 and CDR2 sequences are MDHEN and SYDVKM. CDR3 length: 11 residues. V was shortened by 6 bases and J by 8 bases, with 10 bases between the two germline ends. The CDR3 bases are TGTGCCAGCAGCAACCCGAGAGAAGCTTTCTTT. It specifies CASSNPREAFF.

J is TRBJ2-2 and V is TRBV7-2; D perhaps matches TRBD1 (5 bases). V lost 2 bases and J lost 7, with 11 bases in between. This CDR3 contains 14 residues. Germline lookup yields CDR1 SGHTA and CDR2 FQGNSA. This CDR3 reads CASSLSIQGGELFF. The CDR3 nucleotides read TGTGCCAGCAGCTTATCAATCCAGGGCGGGGAGCTGTTTTTT.

The V call is TRBV28, the J call TRBJ2-7, with 7 bases lining up with TRBD1. The trim removed 6 bases at V and 3 bases at J, leaving 11 bases unmatched. Germline V gene sequence: CDR1 MDHEN, CDR2 SYDVKM. This CDR3 is 15 amino acids long. CDR3 sequence reads: CASRTGDRPYYEQYF. The CDR3 nucleotides read TGTGCCAGCAGAACCGGGGACAGACCCTACTACGAGCAGTACTTC.

The count of this clone is one. This same CDR3 is encoded by further DNA sequences in the sample. The rearrangement joins TRBV30 to TRBJ2-5, with D possibly being TRBD2 (7 bases). The CDR3 has 18 amino acids. Germline assignment: CDR1 GTSNPN and CDR2 SVGIG (reference sequence). Trimming took off 3 bases at V and 2 bases at J, with 25 bases between the two ends. In nucleotides, the CDR3 is TGTGCCTGGAGCTTGGGGGGGCCCCGACCGGGGGGTCAAGAGACCCAGTACTTC. This codes for CAWSLGGPRPGGQETQYF.